This entry lists 28 T cell receptor beta chains sequenced from one sample in a study of human T cells and chemical hapten exposure. TCRdb itself ran the RACE reads through MiXCR, one entry per CDR3 protein. The sample yields more than 150,000 distinct CDR3 sequences, about 15% seen once. Time point defined: patch test 1, 2 weeks after DPC sensitization. Treatment indicated: therapeutic diphenylcyclopropenone sensitization with weekly scalp DPC. Sequencing used whole blood, obtained in connection with sensitization to the hapten diphenylcyclopropenone (DPC). Receptors originate from a woman in her 30s with alopecia areata. Some clones in this sample may be carry-over from other donors' samples.

The chain has TRBV29-1 and TRBJ1-2, with 7 nucleotides matching TRBD1. The CDR3 contains 12 residues. V trimming: 4 bases; J trimming: 4 bases; junction bases outside the gene matches: 3. Germline V gives CDR1 SQVTM, CDR2 ANQGSEA. CDR3 nucleotide sequence: TGCAGCGTTGGTAGGGACAGCTATGGCTACACCTTC. Translation: CSVGRDSYGYTF.

This clonotype was detected many times. V gene TRBV7-9 combines with J gene TRBJ2-7, with D tentatively TRBD1 (6 bases). This CDR3 comprises 16 residues. V was clipped by 0 bases and J by 3 bases, with 15 bases between them. CDR1 SEHNR and CDR2 FQNEAQ come from the germline V gene (reference sequence). Written as DNA, the CDR3 is TGTGCCAGCAGCTTAGCACTTCCGGGACAATACTACGAGCAGTACTTC. This encodes CASSLALPGQYYEQYF.

This chain uses TRBV20-1 with TRBJ1-2, with TRBD1 matching 9 bases. V was pared by 3 bases and J by 3 bases, with 2 bases of the junction left unmatched. Germline V lookup: CDR1 DFQATT, CDR2 SNEGSKA (reference sequence). The CDR3 sequence is 13 residues long. As DNA, the CDR3 is TGCAGTGCTAGTACAGGGGGCTACTATGGCTACACCTTC. Translation gives CSASTGGYYGYTF.

The table lists this clonotype with a few counts. The chain employs TRBV5-1 and TRBJ1-2, with TRBD1 identical over 8 bases. CDR3 length equals 14 residues. CDR1 SGHRS and CDR2 YFSETQ come from the germline V gene. V lost 4 bases, J lost 4 bases, and 6 bases stayed unmatched. The CDR3 spells CASSPTGEGYGYTF. CDR3 in DNA: TGCGCCAGCAGCCCGACAGGGGAGGGCTATGGCTACACCTTC.

This clonotype has a handful of counts. The rearrangement joins TRBV29-1 to TRBJ2-3, with TRBD1 identical over 7 bases. J was trimmed by 0 bases and V by 7 bases; bases with no gene match: 4. The CDR3 covers 13 residues. From germline, CDR1 is SQVTM and CDR2 ANQGSEA. CDR3 sequence reads: CSAGTASTDTQYF. The CDR3 DNA reads TGCAGCGCCGGGACAGCCAGCACAGATACGCAGTATTTT.

This clonotype has only a few counts. The rearrangement uses TRBV6-6 and TRBJ1-6, with 9 bases lining up with TRBD1. Germline values: CDR1 MNHNY, CDR2 SVGAGI (reference sequence). Trimming removed 5 bases from V and 0 bases from J; junction bases left unmatched: 5. The CDR3 is made up of 17 amino acids. The CDR3 DNA is TGTGCCAGCAGTCCCGGACAGGGGAGCTCCTATAATTCACCCCTCCACTTT. The encoded protein is CASSPGQGSSYNSPLHF.

In the case of this clonotype: It may be a read error: a sequence one base away is much more abundant. J is TRBJ1-5 and V is TRBV28; TRBD1 is a possible D gene (5 bases). The CDR3 contains 15 residues. Germline lookup yields CDR1 MDHEN and CDR2 SYDVKM. CDR3 protein: CASSLGDFSDQPQHF. The CDR3 bases are TGTGCCAGCAGTTTGGGGGACTTTAGCGATCAGCCCCAGCATTTT.

This clonotype was detected only a few times. The genes are TRBV7-2 and TRBJ2-7; D assignment may be TRBD1 or TRBD2 (5 bases each). Trimming shortened V by 6 bases and J by 3 bases, and 12 bases separated the two germline ends. Germline CDR1 reads SGHTA; CDR2 reads FQGNSA. This CDR3 contains 13 residues. The CDR3 DNA follows: TGTGCCAGCAGGCGACCGGGACGCTACGAGCAGTACTTC. Protein: CASRRPGRYEQYF.

For the CDR3, the DNA is TGTGCCAGCAGTCGTGAGGGCTACACCTTC. As protein: CASSREGYTF. This chain connects TRBV28 to TRBJ1-2; D gene uncertain. Looked up from germline, CDR1 is MDHEN and CDR2 is SYDVKM. V was shortened by 5 bases and J by 8 bases, with 6 bases between the two germline ends. The length of the CDR3 is 10 residues.

This clonotype was detected a few times. This chain links TRBV28 with TRBJ2-7; D may be TRBD1 (6 bases). V lost 6 bases, J lost 5 bases, and 20 bases lay in between. The CDR3 sequence is 15 residues long. Germline V CDR1 and CDR2: MDHEN, SYDVKM. Here the CDR3 reads CASRVGQRAQDEQYF. In DNA, the CDR3 is TGTGCCAGCAGGGTTGGACAGAGGGCCCAGGACGAGCAGTACTTC.

This clonotype was seen a handful of times. The rearrangement links TRBV7-2 to TRBJ2-5, with D unresolved. CDR1 is SGHTA and CDR2 is FQGNSA in the germline V gene. V gave up 6 bases and J gave up 0 bases, with 2 bases separating them. This CDR3 is 11 amino acids long. Here the CDR3 reads CASRNQETQYF. As DNA, the CDR3 is TGTGCCAGCAGGAACCAAGAGACCCAGTACTTC. The full variable domain, completed using reference TRBV7-2 and TRBJ2-5, is GAGVSQSPSNKVTEKGKDVELRCDPISGHTALYWYRQSLGQGLEFLIYFQGNSAPDKSGLPSDRFSAERTGGSVSTLTIQRTQQEDSAVYLCASRNQETQYFGPGTRLLVL.

In this sample, this clonotype turned up many times. This chain links TRBV7-3 with TRBJ2-1; a weak D match, TRBD1 (6 bases). Germline loops: CDR1 SGHTA, CDR2 FQGTGA. V was trimmed by 5 bases and J by 3 bases, leaving 17 bases between them. There are 16 residues in the CDR3. CDR3 in DNA: TGTGCCAGCAGCACCGACACGGGACAAAGCTACAATGAGCAGTTCTTC. This encodes CASSTDTGQSYNEQFF.

The chain carries TRBV18 and TRBJ2-5; D call uncertain. CDR1 is KGHSH, CDR2 LQKENI, per germline. The germline V and J ends were trimmed by 3 bases and 2 bases, with 10 bases remaining between them. The CDR3 contains 14 residues. The CDR3 loop reads CASSPQDGQETQYF. CDR3 in DNA: TGTGCCAGCTCACCCCAGGACGGGCAAGAGACCCAGTACTTC.

Concerning this clonotype itself: A much larger clone sits a single nucleotide away, making a read error possible. J is TRBJ1-6 and V is TRBV10-2; possibly TRBD1 for D (5 bases). CDR1 WSHSY and CDR2 SAAADI come from the germline V gene. The V gene lost 6 bases and the J gene lost 11 bases, with 17 bases spanning the gap. The CDR3 spans 14 residues. The CDR3 loop is CASRRDLGDPPLHF. The CDR3 DNA sequence: TGCGCCAGCAGGCGGGACCTCGGAGATCCACCCCTCCACTTT.

This clonotype was seen many times. The chain couples TRBV4-2 to TRBJ1-2; 8 bases are shared with TRBD1. V was pared by 8 bases and J by 7 bases, with 9 bases of the junction left unmatched. The CDR3 runs to 13 residues. Germline V lookup: CDR1 LGHNA, CDR2 YNFKEQ. The CDR3 loop is CASGGRGRIGYTF. In DNA form, the CDR3 reads TGTGCCAGCGGGGGCAGGGGGCGAATTGGCTACACCTTC.

The rearrangement joins TRBV3-1 to TRBJ1-5, with D possibly being TRBD1 (5 bases). Trimming removed 1 base from V and 6 bases from J, with 7 bases in between. The germline CDR1 and CDR2 sequences are LGHDT and YNNKEL (reference sequence). CDR3 length equals 13 residues. CDR3 protein: CASSQGGVQPQHF. CDR3 nucleotides: TGTGCCAGCAGCCAAGGGGGCGTTCAGCCCCAGCATTTT.

The table lists this clonotype with a few counts. The chain carries TRBV11-1 and TRBJ1-3, with D unresolved. V gave up 3 bases and J gave up 4 bases, with 13 bases separating them. The germline V gene encodes CDR1 SGHAT and CDR2 FQDESV (reference sequence). The CDR3 is 15 residues long. DNA for the CDR3: TGTGCCAGCAGCTTTGGCGCGTCAAACGGAAACACCATATATTTT. Its protein product is CASSFGASNGNTIYF.

This clonotype was detected ten times or more. This chain joins TRBV5-1 and TRBJ2-3; 7 positions match TRBD2. The CDR3 totals 15 residues. Trimming cost V 1 base and J 1 base; bases outside gene matches: 3. Per the germline V gene, CDR1 is SGHRS and CDR2 is YFSETQ. The CDR3 region has the DNA TGCGCCAGCAGCTTGATGGCGGGAGGCACAGATACGCAGTATTTT. The encoded protein is CASSLMAGGTDTQYF.

V usage is TRBV4-1 and J usage is TRBJ1-1; no clear D gene. Trimming cost V 0 bases and J 13 bases, with 15 bases left between them. The CDR3 sequence is 13 residues long. Germline V CDR1 and CDR2: MGHRA, YSYEKL. CDR3 nucleotides: TGCGCCAGCAGCCAAGAAGTACGAACAACTGGTTTCTTT. It yields the protein CASSQEVRTTGFF.

This clonotype was counted only a few times. V is TRBV12-3 or TRBV12-4 and J is TRBJ2-5; the match to TRBD2 covers 12 bases. The length of the CDR3 is 15 residues. Unmatched junction bases numbered 6, after V lost 5 bases and J lost 5 bases. The CDR3 loop reads CASSPLAGGPETQYF. The CDR3 DNA is TGTGCCAGCAGTCCCCTAGCGGGGGGGCCGGAGACCCAGTACTTC.

This clonotype occurred a few times. This sequence joins TRBV4-2 and TRBJ2-3; tentatively, D is TRBD2 (5 bases). The CDR3 is made up of 14 amino acids. Trimming stripped 1 base from V and 5 bases from J, with 10 bases between. CDR1 is LGHNA and CDR2 is YNFKEQ in the germline V gene. CDR3 protein: CASSQAVGEDTQYF. The CDR3 nucleotides read TGTGCCAGCAGCCAAGCGGTCGGGGAAGATACGCAGTATTTT.

The table lists this clonotype with a count of one. The rearrangement links TRBV9 to TRBJ2-1; D uncertain. CDR1 SGDLS and CDR2 YYNGEE come from the germline V gene. V gave up 3 bases and J gave up 10 bases, with 11 bases separating them. The CDR3 length is 12 residues. The CDR3 is CASSELYGEQFF. The CDR3 coding sequence is TGTGCCAGCAGCGAACTCTATGGCGAGCAGTTCTTC.

The table lists this clonotype with a few counts. The chain is built from TRBV27 and TRBJ1-6; tentatively, D is TRBD1 (5 bases). Between the trimmed V and J ends, which lost 5 bases and 0 bases, there was a span of 17 bases. Germline V gene lookup returns CDR1 MNHEY and CDR2 SMNVEV (reference sequence). The CDR3 contains 18 residues. CDR3 sequence reads: CASSPTTAESSYNSPLHF. CDR3 nucleotide sequence: TGTGCCAGCAGTCCCACGACAGCTGAGAGCTCCTATAATTCACCCCTCCACTTT.

This clonotype was counted ten times or more. The chain couples TRBV7-3 to TRBJ2-3; TRBD2 matches 10 bases. The CDR3 sequence is 15 residues long. The trim removed 5 bases at V and 2 bases at J, leaving 4 bases unmatched. CDR1 SGHTA and CDR2 FQGTGA come from the germline V gene. In DNA, the CDR3 is TGTGCCAGCAGCCGCGGACTAGCGGACACAGATACGCAGTATTTT. It specifies CASSRGLADTDTQYF.

This clonotype occurred once. The chain links TRBV10-2 to TRBJ2-7; 12 bases map to TRBD1. Per the germline V gene, CDR1 is WSHSY and CDR2 is SAAADI. Trimming removed 2 bases from V and 7 bases from J; junction bases left unmatched: 6. This CDR3 spans 15 amino acids. The CDR3 is CASSEAGTGGFEQYF. The CDR3 DNA reads TGCGCCAGCAGTGAGGCCGGGACAGGGGGCTTTGAGCAGTACTTC.

The chain has TRBV20-1 and TRBJ2-3; D is ambiguous. CDR3 length: 10 residues. CDR1 and CDR2 (germline): DFQATT, SNEGSKA (reference sequence). CDR3 loop: CSPFADTQYF. DNA of the CDR3: TGCAGCCCATTCGCAGATACGCAGTATTTT.

This clonotype was observed a handful of times. The gene calls are TRBV6-6 and TRBJ1-5, with D perhaps TRBD1 (5 bases). The CDR3 loop spans 17 amino acids. Germline V gives CDR1 MNHNY, CDR2 SVGAGI (reference sequence). V lost 5 bases, J lost 0 bases, and 17 bases lay in between. The CDR3 region has the DNA TGTGCCAGCAGTCTTACCCTACAGGCCTCTAGCAATCAGCCCCAGCATTTT. The encoded protein is CASSLTLQASSNQPQHF.

The chain uses TRBV4-2 and TRBJ1-4, with 8 nucleotides matching TRBD1. In germline, CDR1 is LGHNA, CDR2 YNFKEQ. Trimming removed 0 bases from V and 8 bases from J; junction bases left unmatched: 8. The CDR3 has 16 residues. CDR3 region: CASSQEGQGAWEKLFF. The DNA for the CDR3 is TGTGCCAGCAGCCAAGAAGGGCAGGGGGCCTGGGAAAAACTGTTTTTT.